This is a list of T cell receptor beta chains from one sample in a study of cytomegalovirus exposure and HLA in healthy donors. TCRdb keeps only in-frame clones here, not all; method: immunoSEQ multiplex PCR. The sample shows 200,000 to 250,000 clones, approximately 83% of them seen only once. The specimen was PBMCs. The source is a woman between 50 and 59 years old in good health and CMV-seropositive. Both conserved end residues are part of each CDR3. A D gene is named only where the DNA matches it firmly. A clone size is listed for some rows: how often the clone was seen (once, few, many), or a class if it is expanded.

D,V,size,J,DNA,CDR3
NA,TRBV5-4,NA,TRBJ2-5,TGTGCCAGCAGCTTGCCAGGGCCCCAAGAGACCCAGTACTTC,CASSLPGPQETQYF
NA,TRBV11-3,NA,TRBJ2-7,TGTGCCAGCAGCTTAGCCGGGGTCTACGAGCAGTACTTC,CASSLAGVYEQYF
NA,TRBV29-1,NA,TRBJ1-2,TGCAGCGTTGAAGTGATCCGGCAGGGTGGTGGCTACACCTTC,CSVEVIRQGGGYTF
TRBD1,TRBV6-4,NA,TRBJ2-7,TGTGCCAGCAGTGTGGGACAGGGACCCTACGAGCAGTACTTC,CASSVGQGPYEQYF
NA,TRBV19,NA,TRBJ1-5,TGTGCCAGTAGTATAGTTGGAGACAATCAGCCCCAGCATTTT,CASSIVGDNQPQHF
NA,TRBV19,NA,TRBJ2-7,TGTGCCAGTAGTATGAGGAGCCGCTCCTACGAGCAGTACTTC,CASSMRSRSYEQYF
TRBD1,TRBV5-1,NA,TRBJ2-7,TGCGCCAGTAGTAGGGACAGCGGATCCTACGAGCAGTACTTC,CASSRDSGSYEQYF
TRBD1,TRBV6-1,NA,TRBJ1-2,TGTGCCAGCAGTGGGTGGGACAGGGGGCGTGATGGCTACACCTTC,CASSGWDRGRDGYTF
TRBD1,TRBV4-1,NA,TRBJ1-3,TGCGCCAGCAGCCCGACAGGGGGCTCTGGAAACACCATATATTTT,CASSPTGGSGNTIYF
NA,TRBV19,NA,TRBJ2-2,TGTGCCAGTAGTATAGGACAGGTCGGCACCGGGGAGCTGTTTTTT,CASSIGQVGTGELFF
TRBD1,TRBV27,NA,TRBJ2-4,TGTGCCAGCAGTAGGGACAGGGGGCAACAAAACATTCAGTACTTC,CASSRDRGQQNIQYF
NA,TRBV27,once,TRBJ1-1,TGTGCCAGCAGTTCTACAGGGTTTTCGTGGACTGAAGCTTTCTTT,CASSSTGFSWTEAFF
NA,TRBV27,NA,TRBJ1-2,TGTGCCAGCAGCCCGGCCAGGACTTCCTATGGCTACACCTTC,CASSPARTSYGYTF
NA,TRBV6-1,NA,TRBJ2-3,TGTGCCAGCAGTGAAGTGCCCGGGTCCAGAACAGATACGCAGTATTTT,CASSEVPGSRTDTQYF
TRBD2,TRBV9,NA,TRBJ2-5,TGTGCCAGCAGCGTAGGACTAGCTGGGGAGACCCAGTACTTC,CASSVGLAGETQYF
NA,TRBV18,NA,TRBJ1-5,TGTGCCAGCTCAAGGGGGGGCTGGGGTAGCAATCAGCCCCAGCATTTT,CASSRGGWGSNQPQHF
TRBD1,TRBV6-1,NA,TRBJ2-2,TGTGCCAGCAGGGACAGGGTTGGGAACACCGGGGAGCTGTTTTTT,CASRDRVGNTGELFF
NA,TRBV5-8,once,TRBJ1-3,TGTGCCAGCAGCTTGGGGAGGACGGTCTCGGTTGACACCATATATTTT,CASSLGRTVSVDTIYF
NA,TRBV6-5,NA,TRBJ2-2,TGTGCCAGCAGTTACGACTCATCGGGAGCCACCGGGGAGCTGTTTTTT,CASSYDSSGATGELFF
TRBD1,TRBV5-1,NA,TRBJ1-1,TGCGCCAGCAGCGCCGGACAGGGCTTGAACACTGAAGCTTTCTTT,CASSAGQGLNTEAFF
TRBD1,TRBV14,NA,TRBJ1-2,TGTGCCAGCAGCCCACCGGGGACAGAAGGGTTCTTGAGTGGCTACACCTTC,CASSPPGTEGFLSGYTF
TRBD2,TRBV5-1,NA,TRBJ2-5,TGCGCCAGCAGCTTGGCCCCCGCGGGGGGCGGGGAGACCCAGTACTTC,CASSLAPAGGGETQYF